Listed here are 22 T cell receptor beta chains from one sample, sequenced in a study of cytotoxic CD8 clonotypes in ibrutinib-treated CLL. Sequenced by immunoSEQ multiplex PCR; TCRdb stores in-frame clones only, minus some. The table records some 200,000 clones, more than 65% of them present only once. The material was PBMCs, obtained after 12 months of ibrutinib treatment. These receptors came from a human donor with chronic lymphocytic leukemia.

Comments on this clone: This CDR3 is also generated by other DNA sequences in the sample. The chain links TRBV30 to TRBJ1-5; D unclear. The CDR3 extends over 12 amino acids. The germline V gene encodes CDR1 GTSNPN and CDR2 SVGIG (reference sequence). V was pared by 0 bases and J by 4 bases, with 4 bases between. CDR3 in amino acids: CAWSVANQPQHF. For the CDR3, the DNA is TGTGCCTGGAGTGTAGCTAATCAGCCCCAGCATTTT.

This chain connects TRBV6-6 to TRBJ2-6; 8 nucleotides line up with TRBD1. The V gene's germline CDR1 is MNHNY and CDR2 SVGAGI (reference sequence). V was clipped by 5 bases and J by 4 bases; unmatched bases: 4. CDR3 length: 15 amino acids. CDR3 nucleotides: TGTGCCAGCAGTCAGGGACAGGCCGGGGCCAACGTCCTGACTTTC. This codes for CASSQGQAGANVLTF.

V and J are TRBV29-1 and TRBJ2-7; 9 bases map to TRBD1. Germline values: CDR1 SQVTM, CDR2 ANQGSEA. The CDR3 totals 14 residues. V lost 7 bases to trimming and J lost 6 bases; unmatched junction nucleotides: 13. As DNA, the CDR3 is TGCAGCGGAACCGGGACAGGGCCCTTCGGCGAGCAGTACTTC. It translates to CSGTGTGPFGEQYF.

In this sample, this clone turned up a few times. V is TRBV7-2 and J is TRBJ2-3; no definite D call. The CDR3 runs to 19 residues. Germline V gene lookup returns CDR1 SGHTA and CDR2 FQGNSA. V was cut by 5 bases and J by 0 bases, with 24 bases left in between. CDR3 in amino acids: CASSPRLAAQQVSTDTQYF. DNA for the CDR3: TGTGCCAGCAGCCCCCGCCTCGCGGCCCAGCAGGTTAGCACAGATACGCAGTATTTT. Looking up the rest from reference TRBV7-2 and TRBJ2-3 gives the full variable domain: GAGVSQSPSNKVTEKGKDVELRCDPISGHTALYWYRQSLGQGLEFLIYFQGNSAPDKSGLPSDRFSAERTGGSVSTLTIQRTQQEDSAVYLCASSPRLAAQQVSTDTQYFGPGTRLTVL.

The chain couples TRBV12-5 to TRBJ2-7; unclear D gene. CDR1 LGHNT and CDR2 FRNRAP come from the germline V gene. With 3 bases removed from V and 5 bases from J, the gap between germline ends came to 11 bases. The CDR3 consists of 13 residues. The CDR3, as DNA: TGTGCTAGTGGTTTAAGACTTCGGGACGAGCAGTACTTC. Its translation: CASGLRLRDEQYF.

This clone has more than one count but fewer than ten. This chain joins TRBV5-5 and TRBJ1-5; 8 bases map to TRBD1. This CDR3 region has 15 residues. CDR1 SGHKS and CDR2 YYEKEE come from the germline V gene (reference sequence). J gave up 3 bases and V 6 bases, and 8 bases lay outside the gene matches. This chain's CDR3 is CASTKTGEFNQPQHF. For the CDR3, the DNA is TGTGCCAGCACCAAGACAGGGGAATTCAATCAGCCCCAGCATTTT. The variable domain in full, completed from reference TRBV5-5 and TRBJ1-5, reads DAGVTQSPTHLIKTRGQQVTLRCSPISGHKSVSWYQQVLGQGPQFIFQYYEKEERGRGNFPDRFSARQFPNYSSELNVNALLLGDSALYLCASTKTGEFNQPQHFGDGTRLSIL.

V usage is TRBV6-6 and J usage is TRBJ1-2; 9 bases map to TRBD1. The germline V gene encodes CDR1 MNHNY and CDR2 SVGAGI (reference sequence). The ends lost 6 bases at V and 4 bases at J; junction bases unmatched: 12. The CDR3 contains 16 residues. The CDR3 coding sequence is TGTGCCAGCAGGACCAGACAGGGGGAGTTTAGCTATGGCTACACCTTC. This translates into CASRTRQGEFSYGYTF.

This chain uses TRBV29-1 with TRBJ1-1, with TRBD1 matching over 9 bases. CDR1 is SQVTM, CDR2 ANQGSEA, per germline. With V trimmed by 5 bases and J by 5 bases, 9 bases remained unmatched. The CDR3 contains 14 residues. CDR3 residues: CSVYTGTGKTEAFF. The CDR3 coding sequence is TGCAGCGTTTATACCGGGACAGGGAAGACTGAAGCTTTCTTT.

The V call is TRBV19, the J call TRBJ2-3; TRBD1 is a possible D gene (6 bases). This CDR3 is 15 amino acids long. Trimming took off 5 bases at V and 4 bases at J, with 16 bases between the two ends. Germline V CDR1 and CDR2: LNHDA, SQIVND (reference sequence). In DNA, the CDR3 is TGTGCCAGTAGTGAAACAGGGCTCTCATCAGATACGCAGTATTTT. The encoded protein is CASSETGLSSDTQYF.

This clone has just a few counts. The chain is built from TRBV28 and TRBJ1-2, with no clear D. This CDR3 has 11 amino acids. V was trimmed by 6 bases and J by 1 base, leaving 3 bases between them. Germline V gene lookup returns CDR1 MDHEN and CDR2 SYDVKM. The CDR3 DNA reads TGTGCCAGCAGCAATAACTATGGCTACACCTTC. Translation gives CASSNNYGYTF.

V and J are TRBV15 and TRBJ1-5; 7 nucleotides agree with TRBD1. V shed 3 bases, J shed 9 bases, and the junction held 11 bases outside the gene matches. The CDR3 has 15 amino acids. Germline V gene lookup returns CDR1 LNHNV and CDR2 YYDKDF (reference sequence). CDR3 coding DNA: TGTGCCACCAGCAGGAGACAGGGTTTCATGGGGCCCCAGCATTTT. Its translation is CATSRRQGFMGPQHF.

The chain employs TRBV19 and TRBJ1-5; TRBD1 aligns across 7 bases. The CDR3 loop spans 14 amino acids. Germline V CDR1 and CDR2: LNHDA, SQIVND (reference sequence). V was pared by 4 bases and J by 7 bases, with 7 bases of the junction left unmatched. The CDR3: CASSTEQGRQPQHF. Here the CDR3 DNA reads TGTGCCAGTAGTACCGAACAGGGGCGACAGCCCCAGCATTTT.

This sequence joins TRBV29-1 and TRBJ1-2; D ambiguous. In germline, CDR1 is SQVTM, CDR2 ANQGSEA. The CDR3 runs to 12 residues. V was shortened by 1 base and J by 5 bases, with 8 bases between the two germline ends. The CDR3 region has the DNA TGCAGCGTTGAAGCTCGTATATATGGCTACACCTTC. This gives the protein CSVEARIYGYTF.

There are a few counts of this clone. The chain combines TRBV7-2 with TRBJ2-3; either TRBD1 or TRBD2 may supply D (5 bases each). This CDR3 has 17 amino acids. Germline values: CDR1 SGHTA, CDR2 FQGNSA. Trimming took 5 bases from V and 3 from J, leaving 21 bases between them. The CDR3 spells CASSAARRGASTDTQYF. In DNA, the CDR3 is TGTGCCAGCAGCGCCGCCCGAAGAGGGGCCTCGACAGATACGCAGTATTTT.

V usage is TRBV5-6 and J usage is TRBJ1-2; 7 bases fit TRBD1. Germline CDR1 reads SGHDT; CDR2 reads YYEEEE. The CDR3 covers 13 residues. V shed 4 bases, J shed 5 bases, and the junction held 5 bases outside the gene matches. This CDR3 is CASSATGMYGYTF. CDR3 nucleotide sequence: TGTGCCAGCAGCGCGACAGGGATGTATGGCTACACCTTC.

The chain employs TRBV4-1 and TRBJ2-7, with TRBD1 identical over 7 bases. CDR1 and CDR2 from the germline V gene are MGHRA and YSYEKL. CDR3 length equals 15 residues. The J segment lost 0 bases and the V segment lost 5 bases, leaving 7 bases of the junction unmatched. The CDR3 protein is CASSSGQINSYEQYF. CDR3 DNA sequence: TGCGCCAGCAGCTCGGGACAGATCAACTCCTACGAGCAGTACTTC.

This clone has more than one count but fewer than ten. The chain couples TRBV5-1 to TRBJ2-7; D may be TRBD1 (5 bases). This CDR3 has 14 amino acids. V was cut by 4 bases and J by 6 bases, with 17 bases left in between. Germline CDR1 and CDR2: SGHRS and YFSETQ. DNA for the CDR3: TGCGCCAGCAGCCCGGACACCGGAGTTTTCGAGCAGTACTTC. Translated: CASSPDTGVFEQYF.

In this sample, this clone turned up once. The CDR3 protein is CAWSVPRQGLNTGELFF. The CDR3 DNA sequence: TGTGCCTGGAGTGTACCCCGGCAGGGATTGAACACCGGGGAGCTGTTTTTT. The genes are TRBV30 and TRBJ2-2; TRBD1 might be the D (5 bases). Germline V gene sequence: CDR1 GTSNPN, CDR2 SVGIG (reference sequence). V lost 0 bases, J lost 1 base, and 15 bases lay in between. This CDR3 is 17 amino acids long.

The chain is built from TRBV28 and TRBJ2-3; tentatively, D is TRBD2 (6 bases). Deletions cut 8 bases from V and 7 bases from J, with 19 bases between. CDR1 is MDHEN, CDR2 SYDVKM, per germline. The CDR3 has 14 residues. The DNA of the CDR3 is TGTGCCAGCTTTGGAACTGGAGGGCCGTATACGCAGTATTTT. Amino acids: CASFGTGGPYTQYF.

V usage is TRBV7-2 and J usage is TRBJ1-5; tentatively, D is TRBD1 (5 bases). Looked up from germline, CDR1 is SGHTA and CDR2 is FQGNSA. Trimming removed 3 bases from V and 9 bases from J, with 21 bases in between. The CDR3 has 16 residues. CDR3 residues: CASSFAGGSTAGPQHF. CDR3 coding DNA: TGTGCCAGCAGCTTCGCCGGGGGGTCGACGGCCGGGCCCCAGCATTTT.

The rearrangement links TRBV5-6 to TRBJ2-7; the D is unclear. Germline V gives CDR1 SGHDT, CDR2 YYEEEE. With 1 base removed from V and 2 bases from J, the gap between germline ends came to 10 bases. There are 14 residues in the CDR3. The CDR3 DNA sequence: TGTGCCAGCAGCTTGTATATTGGGACCTACGAGCAGTACTTC. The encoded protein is CASSLYIGTYEQYF.

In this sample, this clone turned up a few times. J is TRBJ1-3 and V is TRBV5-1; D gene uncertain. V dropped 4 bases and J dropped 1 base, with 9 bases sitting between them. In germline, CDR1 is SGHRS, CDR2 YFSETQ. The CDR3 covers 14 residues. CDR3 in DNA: TGCGCCAGCAGCGCACGGATGTCTGGAAACACCATATATTTT. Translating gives CASSARMSGNTIYF.